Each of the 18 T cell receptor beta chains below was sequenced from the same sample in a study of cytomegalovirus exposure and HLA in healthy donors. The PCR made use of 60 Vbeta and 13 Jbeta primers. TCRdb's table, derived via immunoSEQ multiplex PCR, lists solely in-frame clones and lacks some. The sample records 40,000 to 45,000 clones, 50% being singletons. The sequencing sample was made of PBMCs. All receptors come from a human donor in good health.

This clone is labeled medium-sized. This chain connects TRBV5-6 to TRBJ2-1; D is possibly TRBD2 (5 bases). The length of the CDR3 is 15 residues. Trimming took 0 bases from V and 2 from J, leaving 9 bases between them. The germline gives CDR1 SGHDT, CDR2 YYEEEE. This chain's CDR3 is CASSLVSVAYNEQFF. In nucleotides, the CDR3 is TGTGCCAGCAGCTTGGTTAGCGTAGCCTACAATGAGCAGTTCTTC.

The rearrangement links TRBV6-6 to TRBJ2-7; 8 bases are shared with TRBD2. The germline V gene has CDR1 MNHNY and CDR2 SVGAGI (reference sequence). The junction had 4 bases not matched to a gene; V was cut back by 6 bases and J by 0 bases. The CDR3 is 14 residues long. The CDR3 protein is CASRDAGGSYEQYF. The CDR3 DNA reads TGTGCCAGCAGAGACGCGGGGGGCTCCTACGAGCAGTACTTC.

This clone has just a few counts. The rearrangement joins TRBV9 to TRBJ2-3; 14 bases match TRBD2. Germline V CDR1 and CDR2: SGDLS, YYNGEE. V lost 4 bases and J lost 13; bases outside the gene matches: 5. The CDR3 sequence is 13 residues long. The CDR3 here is CASSPMGLAGEYF. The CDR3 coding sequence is TGTGCCAGCAGCCCAATGGGACTAGCGGGAGAGTATTTT.

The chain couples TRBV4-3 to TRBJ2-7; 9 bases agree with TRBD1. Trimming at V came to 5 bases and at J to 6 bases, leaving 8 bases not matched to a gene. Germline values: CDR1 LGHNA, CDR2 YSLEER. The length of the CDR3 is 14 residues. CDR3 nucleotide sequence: TGCGCCAGCAGCTATGAGACAGGGGGTTCCGAGCAGTACTTC. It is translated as CASSYETGGSEQYF.

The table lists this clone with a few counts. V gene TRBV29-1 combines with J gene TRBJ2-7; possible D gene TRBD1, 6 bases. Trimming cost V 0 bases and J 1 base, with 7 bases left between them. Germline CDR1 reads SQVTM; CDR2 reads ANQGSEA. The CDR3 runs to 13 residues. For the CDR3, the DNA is TGCAGCGTTGAAGAAACAGGGTCCTACGAGCAGTACTTC. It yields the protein CSVEETGSYEQYF.

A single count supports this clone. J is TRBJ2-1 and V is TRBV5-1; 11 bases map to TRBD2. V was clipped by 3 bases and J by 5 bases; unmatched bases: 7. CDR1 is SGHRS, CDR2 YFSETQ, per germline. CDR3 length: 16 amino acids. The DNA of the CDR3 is TGCGCCAGCAGCTCCCTACTAGCGGGAGCTCACAATGAGCAGTTCTTC. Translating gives CASSSLLAGAHNEQFF.

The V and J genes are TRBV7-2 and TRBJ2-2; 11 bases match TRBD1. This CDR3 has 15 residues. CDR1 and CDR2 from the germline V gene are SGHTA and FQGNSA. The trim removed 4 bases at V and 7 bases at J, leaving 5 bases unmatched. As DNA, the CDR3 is TGTGCCAGCAGCTCCTGGACAGGGGGCGACGGGGAGCTGTTTTTT. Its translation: CASSSWTGGDGELFF.

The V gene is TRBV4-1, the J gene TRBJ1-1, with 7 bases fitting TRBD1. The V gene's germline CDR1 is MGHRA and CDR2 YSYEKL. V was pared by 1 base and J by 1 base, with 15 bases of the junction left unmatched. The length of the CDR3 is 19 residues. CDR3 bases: TGCGCCAGCAGCCAAGGGCTGATTTTGGGAAGGGGGCAGAACACTGAAGCTTTCTTT. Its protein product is CASSQGLILGRGQNTEAFF.

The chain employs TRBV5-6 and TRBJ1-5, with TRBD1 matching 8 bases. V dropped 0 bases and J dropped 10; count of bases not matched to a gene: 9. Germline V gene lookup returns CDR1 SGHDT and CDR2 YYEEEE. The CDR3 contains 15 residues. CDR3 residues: CASSLASAGGVPQHF. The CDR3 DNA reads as TGTGCCAGCAGCTTGGCCAGCGCAGGGGGCGTCCCCCAGCATTTT.

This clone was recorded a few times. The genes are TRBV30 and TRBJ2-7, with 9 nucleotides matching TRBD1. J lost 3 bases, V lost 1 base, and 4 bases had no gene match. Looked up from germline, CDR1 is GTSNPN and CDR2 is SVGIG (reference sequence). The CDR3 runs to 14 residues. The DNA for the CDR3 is TGTGCCTGGAGTGACAGGGGGCTAAACTACGAGCAGTACTTC. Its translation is CAWSDRGLNYEQYF.

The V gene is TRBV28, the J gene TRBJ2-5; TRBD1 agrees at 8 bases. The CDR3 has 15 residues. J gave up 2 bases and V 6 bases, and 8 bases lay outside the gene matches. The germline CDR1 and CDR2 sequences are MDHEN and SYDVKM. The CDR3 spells CASRIGTGTQETQYF. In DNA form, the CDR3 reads TGTGCCAGCAGAATCGGGACAGGAACTCAAGAGACCCAGTACTTC.

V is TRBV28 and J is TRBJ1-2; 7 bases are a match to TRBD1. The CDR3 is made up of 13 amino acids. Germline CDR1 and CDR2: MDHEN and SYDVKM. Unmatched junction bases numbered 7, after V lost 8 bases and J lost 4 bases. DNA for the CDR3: TGTGCCAGCTCCCAAGGGGGCGGCTATGGCTACACCTTC. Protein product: CASSQGGGYGYTF.

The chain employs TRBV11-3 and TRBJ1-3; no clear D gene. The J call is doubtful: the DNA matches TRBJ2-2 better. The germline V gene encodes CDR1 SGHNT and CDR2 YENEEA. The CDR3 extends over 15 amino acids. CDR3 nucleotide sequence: TGTGCCAGCAGCTTATCAAACAGCTACACCGGGGAGCTGTTTTTT. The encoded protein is CASSLSNSYTGELFF.

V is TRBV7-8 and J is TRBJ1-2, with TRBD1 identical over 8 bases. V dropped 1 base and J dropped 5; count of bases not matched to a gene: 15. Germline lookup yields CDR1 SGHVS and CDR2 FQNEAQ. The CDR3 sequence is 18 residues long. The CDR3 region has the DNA TGTGCCAGCAGCTTAGTCCACACCACGAACAGGGGGGGGTATGGCTACACCTTC. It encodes CASSLVHTTNRGGYGYTF.

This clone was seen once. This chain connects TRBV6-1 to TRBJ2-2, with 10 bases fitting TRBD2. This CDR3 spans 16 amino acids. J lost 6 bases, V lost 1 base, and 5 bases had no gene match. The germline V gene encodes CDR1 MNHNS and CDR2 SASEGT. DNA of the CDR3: TGTGCCAGCAGTGAAGGGCTAGCGGGAGATGCCGGGGAGCTGTTTTTT. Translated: CASSEGLAGDAGELFF.

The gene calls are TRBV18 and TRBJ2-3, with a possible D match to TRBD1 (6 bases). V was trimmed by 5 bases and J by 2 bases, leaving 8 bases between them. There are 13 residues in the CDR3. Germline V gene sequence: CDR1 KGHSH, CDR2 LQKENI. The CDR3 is CASSRDNTDTQYF. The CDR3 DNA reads TGTGCCAGCTCAAGGGACAACACAGATACGCAGTATTTT.

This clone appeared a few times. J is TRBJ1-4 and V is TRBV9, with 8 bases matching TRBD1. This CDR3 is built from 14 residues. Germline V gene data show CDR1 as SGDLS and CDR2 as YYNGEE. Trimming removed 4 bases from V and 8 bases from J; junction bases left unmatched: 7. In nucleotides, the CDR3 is TGTGCCAGCAGCCCCGGACAGGGTAGGGAAAAACTGTTTTTT. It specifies CASSPGQGREKLFF.

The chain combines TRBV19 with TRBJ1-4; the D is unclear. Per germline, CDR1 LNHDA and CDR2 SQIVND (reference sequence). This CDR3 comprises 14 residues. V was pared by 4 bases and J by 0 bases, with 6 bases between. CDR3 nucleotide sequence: TGTGCCAGTAGTAGCCGGGCAACTAATGAAAAACTGTTTTTT. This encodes CASSSRATNEKLFF.